This T cell receptor beta chain derives from a study of cytomegalovirus exposure and HLA in healthy donors. Germline values: CDR1 DFQATT, CDR2 SNEGSKA (reference sequence). CDR3 length equals 11 residues. PCR amplification relied on 60 Vbeta primers (plus 13 Jbeta primers). Libraries were prepared by immunoSEQ multiplex PCR; TCRdb keeps only in-frame clonotypes and omits some of them. In all, the sample yields some 200,000 clones. Remarks on this clone: The junction departs from the called germline gene at one end, perhaps through a read error.

Those who donated were healthy bone marrow donors. This clonotype originated in a girl aged 2-10 years in good health and CMV-seropositive. Sequenced: PBMCs. This chain links TRBV20-1 with TRBJ1-6; TRBD1 aligns across 7 bases. CDR3 nucleotides: TGTTTAGGGACAGACAATTCACCCCTCCACTTT. Encoded protein: CLGTDNSPLHF.